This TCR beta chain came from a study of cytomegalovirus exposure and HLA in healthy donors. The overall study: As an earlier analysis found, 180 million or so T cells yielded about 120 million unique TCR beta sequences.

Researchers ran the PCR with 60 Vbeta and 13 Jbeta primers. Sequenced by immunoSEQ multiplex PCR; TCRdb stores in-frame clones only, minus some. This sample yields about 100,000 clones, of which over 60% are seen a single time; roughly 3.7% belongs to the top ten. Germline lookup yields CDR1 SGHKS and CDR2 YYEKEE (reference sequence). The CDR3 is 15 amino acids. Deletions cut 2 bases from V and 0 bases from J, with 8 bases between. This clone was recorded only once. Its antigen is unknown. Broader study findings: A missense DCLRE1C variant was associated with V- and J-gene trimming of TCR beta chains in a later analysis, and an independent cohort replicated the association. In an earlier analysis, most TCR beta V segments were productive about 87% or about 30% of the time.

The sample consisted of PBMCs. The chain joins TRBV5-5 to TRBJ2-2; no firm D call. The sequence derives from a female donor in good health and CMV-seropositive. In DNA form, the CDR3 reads TGTGCCAGCAGCTTATCCACACCGAACACCGGGGAGCTGTTTTTT. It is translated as CASSLSTPNTGELFF. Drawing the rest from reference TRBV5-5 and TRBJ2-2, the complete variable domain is DAGVTQSPTHLIKTRGQQVTLRCSPISGHKSVSWYQQVLGQGPQFIFQYYEKEERGRGNFPDRFSARQFPNYSSELNVNALLLGDSALYLCASSLSTPNTGELFFGEGSRLTVL.